The rows below give T cell receptor beta chains drawn from one sample of a study of control samples from healthy donors and cancer patients. Sequencing used immunoSEQ multiplex PCR; TCRdb keeps in-frame clones, though not all of them. Of about 50,000 clones listed, about 93% are singletons. The sequencing sample was made of blood. The source of these receptors is a man between 25 and 39 years old in good health. Both conserved end residues are part of each CDR3. The D gene is left open where the match is weak.

d_gene: -
j_gene: TRBJ1-5
v_gene: TRBV19
CDR3nt: TGTGCCAGTAGCCCCCGGCGGAGCAATCAGCCCCAGCATTTT
CDR3aa: CASSPRRSNQPQHF

d_gene: -
j_gene: TRBJ1-6
v_gene: TRBV6-2/TRBV6-3
CDR3nt: TGTGCCAGCAGTTACGAGAGGGGATTTGATTCACCCCTCCACTTT
CDR3aa: CASSYERGFDSPLHF

d_gene: -
j_gene: TRBJ1-1
v_gene: TRBV30
CDR3nt: TGTGCCTGGAATGGGCGAGATCGGACCACTGAAGCTTTCTTT
CDR3aa: CAWNGRDRTTEAFF

d_gene: -
j_gene: TRBJ2-3
v_gene: TRBV4-3
CDR3nt: TGCGCCAGCAGCCAAGATCGAGATGGAATGGATACGCAGTATTTT
CDR3aa: CASSQDRDGMDTQYF

d_gene: -
j_gene: TRBJ1-5
v_gene: TRBV19
CDR3nt: TGTGCCAGTAGTATGGGGGCGAGGCAGCCCCAGCATTTT
CDR3aa: CASSMGARQPQHF

d_gene: -
j_gene: TRBJ2-1
v_gene: TRBV3-1/TRBV3-2
CDR3nt: TGTGCCAGCAGCCCAAGACGGGGGCTGGGGGACAATGAGCAGTTCTTC
CDR3aa: CASSPRRGLGDNEQFF

d_gene: TRBD1
j_gene: TRBJ1-2
v_gene: TRBV11-2
CDR3nt: TGTGCCAGCAGCCCGGGACAGGAGTATGGCTACACCTTC
CDR3aa: CASSPGQEYGYTF

d_gene: -
j_gene: TRBJ1-2
v_gene: TRBV30
CDR3nt: TGTGCCTGGGAACCCGGGGTAGGGGACGGCTACACCTTC
CDR3aa: CAWEPGVGDGYTF

d_gene: TRBD1
j_gene: TRBJ2-2
v_gene: TRBV11-3
CDR3nt: TGTGCCAGCAGCTTAAGTGGACAGGGGGACACCGGGGAGCTGTTTTTT
CDR3aa: CASSLSGQGDTGELFF

d_gene: TRBD1
j_gene: TRBJ1-2
v_gene: TRBV9
CDR3nt: TGTGCCAGCAGCGTAGGGGACAGCCCTAACTATGGCTACACCTTC
CDR3aa: CASSVGDSPNYGYTF

d_gene: -
j_gene: TRBJ1-1
v_gene: TRBV13
CDR3nt: TGTGCCAGCAGCTTAGGGGGGAACACTGAAGCTTTCTTT
CDR3aa: CASSLGGNTEAFF

d_gene: -
j_gene: TRBJ2-7
v_gene: TRBV7-8
CDR3nt: TGTGCCAGCAGAGGGACGGGGTCCTACGAGCAGTACTTC
CDR3aa: CASRGTGSYEQYF

d_gene: TRBD1
j_gene: TRBJ1-2
v_gene: TRBV2
CDR3nt: TGTGCCAGCACGACAGGGGGCTATGGCTACACCTTC
CDR3aa: CASTTGGYGYTF

d_gene: -
j_gene: TRBJ1-1
v_gene: TRBV18
CDR3nt: TGTGCCAGCTCGGACGGAATCAACACTGAAGCTTTCTTT
CDR3aa: CASSDGINTEAFF